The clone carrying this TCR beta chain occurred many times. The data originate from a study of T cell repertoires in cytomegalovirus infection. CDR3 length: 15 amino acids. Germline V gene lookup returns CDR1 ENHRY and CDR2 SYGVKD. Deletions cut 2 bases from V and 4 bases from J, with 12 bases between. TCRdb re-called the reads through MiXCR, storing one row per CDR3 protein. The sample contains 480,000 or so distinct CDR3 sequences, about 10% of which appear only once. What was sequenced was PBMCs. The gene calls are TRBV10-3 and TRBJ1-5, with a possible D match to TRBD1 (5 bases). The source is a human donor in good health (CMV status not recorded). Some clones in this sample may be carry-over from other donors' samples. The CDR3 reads CAISEHQGSNQPQHF. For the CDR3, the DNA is TGTGCCATCAGTGAGCATCAGGGTTCGAATCAGCCCCAGCATTTT.